This T cell receptor (beta chain) was identified in a study of blood T cell repertoires in COVID-19. Study-wide context: The samples span acute and convalescent COVID-19 from the United States, Italy and Spain. PBMCs, B-cell-depleted T cells, or T cells were the source of the cDNA or gDNA that made up the material.

Germline V lookup: CDR1 MGHRA, CDR2 YSYEKL. The length of the CDR3 is 15 residues. Trimming shortened V by 3 bases and J by 3 bases, and 12 bases separated the two germline ends. Profiled with immunoSEQ multiplex PCR; TCRdb holds only in-frame clones, not every one. The profile covers 150,000 or so clones, with about 85% appearing a single time and 35% to 40% taken by the ten largest. Sequenced: peripheral blood. The TCR sequence derives from a human donor in a cohort sampled during active COVID-19. The V call is TRBV4-1, the J call TRBJ2-1; a weak D match, TRBD2 (6 bases). The DNA for the CDR3 is TGCGCCAGCAGCCAGATTGCGGGAAACTACAATGAGCAGTTCTTC. Encoded protein: CASSQIAGNYNEQFF.